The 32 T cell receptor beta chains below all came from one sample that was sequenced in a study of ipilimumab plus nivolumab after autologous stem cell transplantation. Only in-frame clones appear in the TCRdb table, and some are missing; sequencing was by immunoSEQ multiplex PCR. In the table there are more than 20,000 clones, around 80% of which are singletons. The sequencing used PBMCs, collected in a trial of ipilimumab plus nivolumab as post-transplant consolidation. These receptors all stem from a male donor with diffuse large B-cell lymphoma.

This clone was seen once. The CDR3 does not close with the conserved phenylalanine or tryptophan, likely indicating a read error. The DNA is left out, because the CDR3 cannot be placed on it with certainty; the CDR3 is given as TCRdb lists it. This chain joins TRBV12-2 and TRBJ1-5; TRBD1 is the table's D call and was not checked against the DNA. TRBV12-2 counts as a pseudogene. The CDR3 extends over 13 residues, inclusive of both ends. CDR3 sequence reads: CASRLTSKRGTNK.

The DNA for the CDR3 is TGTGCCATCAGTGAGTCGGCCGATCAGCCCCAGCATTTT. The encoded protein is CAISESADQPQHF. The chain links TRBV10-3 to TRBJ1-5, with D hard to call. V was pared by 0 bases and J by 5 bases, with 5 bases between. Germline-derived CDR1 and CDR2 are ENHRY and SYGVKD. The CDR3 runs to 13 residues.

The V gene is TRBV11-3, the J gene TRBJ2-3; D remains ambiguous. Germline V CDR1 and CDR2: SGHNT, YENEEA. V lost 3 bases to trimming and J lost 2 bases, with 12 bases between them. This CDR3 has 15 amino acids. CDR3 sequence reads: CASSLSTFDTDTQYF. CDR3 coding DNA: TGTGCCAGCAGCTTGAGCACGTTCGACACAGATACGCAGTATTTT.

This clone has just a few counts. The DNA of the CDR3 is TGTGCCAGTACCCTCAGCGCCGTAGCTAACTATGGCTACACCTTC. The encoded protein is CASTLSAVANYGYTF. The genes are TRBV19 and TRBJ1-2; the D is unclear. The germline V gene has CDR1 LNHDA and CDR2 SQIVND (reference sequence). V was cut by 7 bases and J by 0 bases, with 15 bases left in between. The CDR3 has 15 amino acids.

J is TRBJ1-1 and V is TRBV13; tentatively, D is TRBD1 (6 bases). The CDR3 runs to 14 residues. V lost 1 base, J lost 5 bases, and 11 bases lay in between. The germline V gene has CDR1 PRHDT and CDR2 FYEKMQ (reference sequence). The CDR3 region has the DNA TGTGCCAGCAGCTTAGCGGGGGCCAGGACTGAAGCTTTCTTT. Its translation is CASSLAGARTEAFF.

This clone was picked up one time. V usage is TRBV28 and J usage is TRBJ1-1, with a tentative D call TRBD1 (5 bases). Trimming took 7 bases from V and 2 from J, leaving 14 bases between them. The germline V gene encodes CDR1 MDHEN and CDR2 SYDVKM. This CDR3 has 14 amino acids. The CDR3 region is CASTKLRANTEAFF. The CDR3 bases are TGTGCCAGCACCAAACTCAGGGCAAACACTGAAGCTTTCTTT.

In DNA, the CDR3 is TGTGCCAGCAGCTTAGGGAGGGGGGCTATGAACACTGAAGCTTTCTTT. This codes for CASSLGRGAMNTEAFF. The chain couples TRBV11-2 to TRBJ1-1; D is perhaps TRBD1 (6 bases). V lost 1 base and J lost 0, with 12 bases in between. Germline CDR1 reads SGHAT; CDR2 reads FQNNGV. The CDR3 covers 16 residues.

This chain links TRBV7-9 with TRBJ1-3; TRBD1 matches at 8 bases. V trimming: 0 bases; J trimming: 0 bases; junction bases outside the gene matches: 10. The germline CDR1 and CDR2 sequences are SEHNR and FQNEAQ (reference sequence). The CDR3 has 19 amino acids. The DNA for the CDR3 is TGTGCCAGCAGCTTAGCCGGACAGGGACTACCTAACTCTGGAAACACCATATATTTT. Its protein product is CASSLAGQGLPNSGNTIYF.

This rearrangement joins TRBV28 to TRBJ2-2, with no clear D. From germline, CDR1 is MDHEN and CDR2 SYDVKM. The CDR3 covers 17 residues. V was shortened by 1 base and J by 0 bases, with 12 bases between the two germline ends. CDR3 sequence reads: CASSLFGLGTNTGELFF. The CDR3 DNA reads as TGTGCCAGCAGTTTATTCGGGTTAGGAACGAACACCGGGGAGCTGTTTTTT.

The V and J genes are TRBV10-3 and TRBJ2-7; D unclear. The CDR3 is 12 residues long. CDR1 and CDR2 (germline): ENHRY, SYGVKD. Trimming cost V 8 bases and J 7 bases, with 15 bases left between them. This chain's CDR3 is CAIQAGPVEQYF. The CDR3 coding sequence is TGTGCCATCCAAGCCGGCCCCGTGGAGCAGTACTTC.

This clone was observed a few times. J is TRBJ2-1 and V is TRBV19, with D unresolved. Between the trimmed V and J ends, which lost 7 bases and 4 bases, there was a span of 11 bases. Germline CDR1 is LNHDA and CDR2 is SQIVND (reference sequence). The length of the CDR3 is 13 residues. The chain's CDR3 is CASTASLYNEQFF. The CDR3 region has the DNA TGTGCCAGTACAGCTAGTTTGTACAATGAGCAGTTCTTC.

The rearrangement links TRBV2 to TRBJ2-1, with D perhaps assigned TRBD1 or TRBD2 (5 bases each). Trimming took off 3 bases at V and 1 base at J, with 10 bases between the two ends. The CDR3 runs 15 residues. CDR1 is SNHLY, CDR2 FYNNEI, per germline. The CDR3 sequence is CASSDEGPSYNEQFF. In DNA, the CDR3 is TGTGCCAGCAGTGACGAGGGACCGTCCTACAATGAGCAGTTCTTC.

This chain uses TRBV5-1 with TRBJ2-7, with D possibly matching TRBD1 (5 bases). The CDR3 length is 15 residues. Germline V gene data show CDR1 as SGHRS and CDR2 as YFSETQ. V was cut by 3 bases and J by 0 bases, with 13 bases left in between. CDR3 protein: CASSSIDRSSYEQYF. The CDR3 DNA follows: TGCGCCAGCAGCTCAATCGACAGAAGCTCCTACGAGCAGTACTTC.

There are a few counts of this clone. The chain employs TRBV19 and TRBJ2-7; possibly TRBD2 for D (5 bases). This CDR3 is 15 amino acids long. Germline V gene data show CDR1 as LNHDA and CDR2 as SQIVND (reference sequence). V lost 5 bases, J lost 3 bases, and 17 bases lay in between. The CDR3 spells CASSRKAGEGYEQYF. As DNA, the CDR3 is TGTGCCAGTAGTCGCAAGGCAGGAGAGGGCTACGAGCAGTACTTC.

This CDR3 is CASSLYQNTEAFF. The CDR3 DNA follows: TGTGCCAGCAGCTTATACCAGAACACTGAAGCTTTCTTT. The chain carries TRBV7-2 and TRBJ1-1, with D unresolved. Trimming pared 2 bases from V and 1 base from J, leaving 5 bases between. Germline CDR1 is SGHTA and CDR2 is FQGNSA. CDR3 size: 13 residues.

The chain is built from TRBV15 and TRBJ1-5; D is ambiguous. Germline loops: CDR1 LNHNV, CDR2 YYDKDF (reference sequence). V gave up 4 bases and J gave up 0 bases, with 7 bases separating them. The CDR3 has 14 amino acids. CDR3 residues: CATSMGSSNQPQHF. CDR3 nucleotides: TGTGCCACCAGCATGGGTTCTAGCAATCAGCCCCAGCATTTT.

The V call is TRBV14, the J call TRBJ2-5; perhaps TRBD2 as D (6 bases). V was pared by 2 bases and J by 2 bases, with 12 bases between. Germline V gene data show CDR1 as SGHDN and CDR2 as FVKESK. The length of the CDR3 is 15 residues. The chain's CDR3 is CASSQLLAEQETQYF. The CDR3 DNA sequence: TGTGCCAGCAGCCAACTTTTAGCGGAACAAGAGACCCAGTACTTC.

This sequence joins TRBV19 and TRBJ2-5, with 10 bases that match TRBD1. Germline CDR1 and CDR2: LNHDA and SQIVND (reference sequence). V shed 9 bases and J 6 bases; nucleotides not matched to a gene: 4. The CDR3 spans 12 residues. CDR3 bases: TGTGCCAGCCGGGACAGGGGACAGACCCAGTACTTC. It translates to CASRDRGQTQYF.

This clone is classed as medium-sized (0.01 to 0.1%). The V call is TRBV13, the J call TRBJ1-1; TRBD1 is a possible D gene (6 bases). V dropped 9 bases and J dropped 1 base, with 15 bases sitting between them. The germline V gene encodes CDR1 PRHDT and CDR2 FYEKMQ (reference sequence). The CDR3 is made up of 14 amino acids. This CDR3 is CASLRGAWNTEAFF. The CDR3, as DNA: TGTGCCAGTCTTAGGGGGGCTTGGAACACTGAAGCTTTCTTT.

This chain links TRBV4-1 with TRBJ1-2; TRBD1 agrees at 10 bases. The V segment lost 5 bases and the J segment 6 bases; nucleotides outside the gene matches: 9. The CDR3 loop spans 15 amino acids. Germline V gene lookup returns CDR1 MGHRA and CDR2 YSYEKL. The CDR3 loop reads CASSKTGTGEHGYTF. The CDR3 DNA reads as TGCGCCAGCAGCAAAACCGGGACAGGGGAACATGGCTACACCTTC.

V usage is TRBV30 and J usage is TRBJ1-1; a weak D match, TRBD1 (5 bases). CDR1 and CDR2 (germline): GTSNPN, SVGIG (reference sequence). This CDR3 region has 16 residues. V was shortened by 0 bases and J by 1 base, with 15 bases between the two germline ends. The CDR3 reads CAWSVGVVGRNTEAFF. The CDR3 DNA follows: TGTGCCTGGAGTGTGGGTGTGGTGGGACGGAACACTGAAGCTTTCTTT.

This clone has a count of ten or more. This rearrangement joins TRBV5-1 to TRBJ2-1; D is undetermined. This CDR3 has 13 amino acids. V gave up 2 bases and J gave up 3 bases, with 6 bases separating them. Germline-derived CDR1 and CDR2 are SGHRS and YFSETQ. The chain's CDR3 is CASSFSDYNEQFF. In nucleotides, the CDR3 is TGCGCCAGCAGCTTCTCAGACTACAATGAGCAGTTCTTC.

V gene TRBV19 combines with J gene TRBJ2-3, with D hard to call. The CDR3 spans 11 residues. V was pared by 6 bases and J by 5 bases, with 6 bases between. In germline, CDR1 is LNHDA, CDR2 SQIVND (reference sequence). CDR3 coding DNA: TGTGCCAGTAGACACCAAGATACGCAGTATTTT. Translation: CASRHQDTQYF.

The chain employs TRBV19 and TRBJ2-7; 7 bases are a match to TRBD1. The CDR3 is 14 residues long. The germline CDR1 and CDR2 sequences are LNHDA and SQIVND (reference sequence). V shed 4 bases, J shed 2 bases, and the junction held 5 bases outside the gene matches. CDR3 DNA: TGTGCCAGTAGTACGGGGACAGCCACCTACGAGCAGTACTTC. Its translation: CASSTGTATYEQYF.

CDR3 sequence reads: CASSVTGTENEQFF. The CDR3 DNA reads TGCGCCAGCAGCGTCACCGGGACAGAGAATGAGCAGTTCTTC. The chain joins TRBV5-1 to TRBJ2-1, with 7 bases identical to TRBD1. The CDR3 runs 14 residues. CDR1 SGHRS and CDR2 YFSETQ come from the germline V gene. Germline trimming cut 4 bases from V and 7 bases from J; bases unmatched to any gene: 8.

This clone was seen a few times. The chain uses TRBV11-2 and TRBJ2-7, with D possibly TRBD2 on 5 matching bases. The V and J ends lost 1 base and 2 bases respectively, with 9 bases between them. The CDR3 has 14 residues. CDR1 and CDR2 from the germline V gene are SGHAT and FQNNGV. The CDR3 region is CASSLGATTYEQYF. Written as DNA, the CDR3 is TGTGCCAGCAGCTTAGGAGCGACTACCTACGAGCAGTACTTC.

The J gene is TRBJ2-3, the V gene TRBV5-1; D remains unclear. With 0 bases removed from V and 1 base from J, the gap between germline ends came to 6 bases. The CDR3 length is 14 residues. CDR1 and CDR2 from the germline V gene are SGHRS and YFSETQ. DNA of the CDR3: TGCGCCAGCAGCTTGGGGGTAGGCACAGATACGCAGTATTTT. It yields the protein CASSLGVGTDTQYF.

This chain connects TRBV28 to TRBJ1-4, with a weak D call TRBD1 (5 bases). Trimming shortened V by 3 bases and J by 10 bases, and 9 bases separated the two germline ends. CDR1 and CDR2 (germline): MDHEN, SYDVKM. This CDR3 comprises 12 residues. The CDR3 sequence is CASSFSRGKLFF. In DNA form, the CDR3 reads TGTGCCAGCAGTTTCAGTAGGGGAAAACTGTTTTTT. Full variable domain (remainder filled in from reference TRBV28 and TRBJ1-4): DVKVTQSSRYLVKRTGEKVFLECVQDMDHENMFWYRQDPGLGLRLIYFSYDVKMKEKGDIPEGYSVSREKKERFSLILESASTNQTSMYLCASSFSRGKLFFGSGTQLSVL.

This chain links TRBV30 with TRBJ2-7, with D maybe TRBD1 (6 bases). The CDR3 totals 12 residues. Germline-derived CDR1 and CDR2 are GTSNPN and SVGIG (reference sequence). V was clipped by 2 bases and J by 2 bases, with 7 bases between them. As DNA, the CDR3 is TGTGCCTGGAGTAGGGACACCTACGAGCAGTACTTC. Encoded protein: CAWSRDTYEQYF.

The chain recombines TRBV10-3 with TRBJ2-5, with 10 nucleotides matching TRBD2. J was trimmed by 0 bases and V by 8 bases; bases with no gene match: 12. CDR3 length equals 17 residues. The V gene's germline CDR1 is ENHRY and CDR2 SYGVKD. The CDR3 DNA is TGTGCCATCGGTAAAGGACTAGCGGTCCCGTACCAAGAGACCCAGTACTTC. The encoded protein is CAIGKGLAVPYQETQYF.

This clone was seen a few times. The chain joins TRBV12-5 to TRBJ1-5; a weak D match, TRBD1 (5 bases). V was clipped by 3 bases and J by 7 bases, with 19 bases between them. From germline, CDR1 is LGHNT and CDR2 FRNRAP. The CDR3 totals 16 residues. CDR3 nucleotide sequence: TGTGCTAGTGGTTTATGGGCCAGGGCAGAAGACCAGCCCCAGCATTTT. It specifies CASGLWARAEDQPQHF. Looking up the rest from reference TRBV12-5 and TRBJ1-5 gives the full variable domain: DARVTQTPRHKVTEMGQEVTMRCQPILGHNTVFWYRQTMMQGLELLAYFRNRAPLDDSGMPKDRFSAEMPDATLATLKIQPSEPRDSAVYFCASGLWARAEDQPQHFGDGTRLSIL.

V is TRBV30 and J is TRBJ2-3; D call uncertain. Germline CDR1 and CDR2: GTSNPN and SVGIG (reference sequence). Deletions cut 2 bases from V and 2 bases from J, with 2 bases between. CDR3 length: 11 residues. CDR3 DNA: TGTGCCTGGAGTATCACAGATACGCAGTATTTT. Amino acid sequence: CAWSITDTQYF.